This TCR beta chain was recorded in a study of CD8 T cells in ankylosing spondylitis. Study conclusions and caveats: A TCR beta motif of about 8 highly homologous variants seemed to mark ankylosing spondylitis blood. Within matched ankylosing spondylitis synovial fluid, disease-linked clones were reportedly significantly enriched. In reactive arthritis synovial fluid and blood, some motif variants had been reported before.

The germline V gene has CDR1 SQVTM and CDR2 ANQGSEA. Trimming removed 4 bases at V and 0 bases at J, with 10 bases between. This CDR3 contains 15 residues. Library preparation for TCR beta used quantitative 5'-RACE with molecular barcodes. Using its own MiXCR run on the 5' RACE reads, TCRdb lists one record per CDR3 protein. This sample has 200,000 to 250,000 distinct CDR3 sequences, with under 30% found just once. This clonotype showed up just a few times. Its antigen is unidentified. What was sequenced was blood, either unsorted or a sorted T cell fraction (not recorded which). This receptor was obtained from a male donor with ankylosing spondylitis or in good health (not recorded which). The chain joins TRBV29-1 to TRBJ2-6; no firm D call. CDR3 loop: CSVGSRGSGANVLTF. In DNA form, the CDR3 reads TGCAGCGTTGGTTCTCGAGGCTCTGGGGCCAACGTCCTGACTTTC.